The subject of this entry is one TCR beta chain. Germline V gene lookup returns CDR1 SGHTA and CDR2 FQGNSA. The V end was cut by 1 base, the J end by 0 bases, with 10 bases between. The CDR3 has 15 amino acids. The data were obtained in a study of shared clonotypes between healthy human individuals. Looking at the study overall: Per-donor plates numbered three CD4 naive, three CD4 memory, two CD8 naive and one CD8 memory.

Measured with immunoSEQ multiplex PCR; TCRdb has only the in-frame clones, and not every one. The sample includes around 2.3 million clones, approximately 95% of them seen just once. This TCR was recovered from a man aged 18 to 29 in good health. Sample: naive CD4+ T cells sorted from blood. Subset here: CD45RA+ positively selected. This sequence joins TRBV7-2 and TRBJ2-7; D is uncertain. The CDR3 bases are TGTGCCAGCAGCTTAGTTATGCCCTCCTCCTACGAGCAGTACTTC. Translating gives CASSLVMPSSYEQYF.